Included here is one T cell receptor (beta chain) sequence, with context. Its antigen is currently unknown. For the second PCR, which ran for roughly 7 to 11 cycles, a sample-barcoded 5' primer and a J-beta primer mix were used. TCRdb redid the calling of the 5' RACE reads with MiXCR, one entry per CDR3 protein. The sample gives hundreds of thousands of distinct CDR3 sequences, roughly 60% of which show up once; roughly 20% is in the top ten. The data were taken from a study of blood T cells in healthy people across ages. General observations from the study: Naive T cell percentage by flow cytometry tracked strongly with beta diversity. Lack of knowledge of donor CMV status possibly confounded expanded clonotype changes.

V gave up 6 bases and J gave up 1 base, with 8 bases separating them. The CDR3 covers 13 residues. The TCR comes from a man younger than 40 in good health. The material sequenced was blood. The rearrangement uses TRBV12-3 or TRBV12-4 and TRBJ2-3, with D perhaps matching TRBD1 (5 bases). DNA of the CDR3: TGTGCCAGCAGGATAGGGGGCACAGATACGCAGTATTTT. Its translation is CASRIGGTDTQYF.